One and the same sample provided the 7 T cell receptor beta chains below, sequenced in a study of blood T cells in healthy people across ages (dated by TCRdb to between 2015 and 2016). Library construction relied on 5' RACE. Sequencing instrument: Illumina HiSeq 2500. The second PCR ran for roughly 7 to 11 cycles and used a J-beta primer mix along with a sample-barcoded 5' primer. TCRdb itself trimmed the public reads at Q25 with fastp, ran MiXCR and retained productive beta chains. Rows with one shared CDR3 protein collapse into an entry with the most common genes and DNA. The sample records under 1,000,000 distinct CDR3 sequences, roughly 35% of which are singletons. Clones ranked in the top ten supply under 15% of the sample. Input material: blood. The receptors derive from a man aged 18 to 29 in good health.

Concerning this clonotype: The junction does not match germline at one end; this may be a read error. The rearrangement links TRBV29-1 to TRBJ1-3; possibly TRBD1 for D (6 bases). The CDR3 contains 16 residues. CDR1 SQVTM and CDR2 ANQGSEA come from the germline V gene. CDR3 in DNA: TGCAGCGTTAAAGAAAGAGGCAGGGGACCTGGAAACACCATATATTTT. It specifies CSVKERGRGPGNTIYF.

This clonotype appeared a few times. The chain uses TRBV12-3 or TRBV12-4 and TRBJ2-3, with D possibly matching TRBD1 (5 bases). V lost 5 bases to trimming and J lost 3 bases, with 12 bases between them. This CDR3 contains 14 residues. The CDR3 DNA is TGTGCCAGCAGTGTGACAGTGACTACAGATACGCAGTATTTT. Amino acid sequence: CASSVTVTTDTQYF.

This chain uses TRBV4-1 with TRBJ2-5; tentatively, D is TRBD2 (6 bases). The CDR3 extends over 17 amino acids. V lost 4 bases, J lost 3 bases, and 21 bases lay in between. Germline CDR1 is MGHRA and CDR2 is YSYEKL. The CDR3 DNA reads as TGCGCCAGCAGCCTCGTCGTGGAGGGTATGGGGAAAGAGACCCAGTACTTC. Protein sequence: CASSLVVEGMGKETQYF.

This clonotype was observed a few times. The CDR3 loop reads CSVANRGVNNEQFF. The DNA of the CDR3 is TGCAGCGTTGCTAACCGGGGAGTCAACAATGAGCAGTTCTTC. V gene TRBV29-1 combines with J gene TRBJ2-1; maybe TRBD2 (5 bases). V dropped 4 bases and J dropped 5 bases, with 15 bases sitting between them. The CDR3 length is 14 residues. Per germline, CDR1 SQVTM and CDR2 ANQGSEA.

The chain carries TRBV9 and TRBJ2-1; 10 bases are shared with TRBD2. Losses at the gene ends were 6 bases for V and 6 bases for J; bases not matched to a gene: 6. CDR1 is SGDLS and CDR2 is YYNGEE in the germline V gene. There are 14 residues in the CDR3. As DNA, the CDR3 is TGTGCCAGCAACGGTAGCGGGGGGTTCAATGAGCAGTTCTTC. Its translation: CASNGSGGFNEQFF.

Only a few counts were recorded for this clonotype. The chain employs TRBV20-1 and TRBJ2-1; possible D gene TRBD2, 6 bases. CDR1 is DFQATT and CDR2 is SNEGSKA in the germline V gene (reference sequence). The germline V and J ends were trimmed by 1 base and 5 bases, with 12 bases remaining between them. This CDR3 region has 14 residues. The CDR3 reads CSARVIGRDNEQFF. As DNA, the CDR3 is TGCAGTGCTAGAGTGATCGGGAGAGACAATGAGCAGTTCTTC.

Only a few counts were recorded for this clonotype. Here the CDR3 reads CASSLGLAGSEQFF. The DNA of the CDR3 is TGTGCCAGCAGCTTGGGGCTAGCGGGGTCTGAGCAGTTCTTC. The V gene is TRBV5-4, the J gene TRBJ2-1; 9 nucleotides align to TRBD2. Germline CDR1 SGHNT, CDR2 YYREEE (reference sequence). V dropped 0 bases and J dropped 9; count of bases not matched to a gene: 4. The CDR3 consists of 14 residues.